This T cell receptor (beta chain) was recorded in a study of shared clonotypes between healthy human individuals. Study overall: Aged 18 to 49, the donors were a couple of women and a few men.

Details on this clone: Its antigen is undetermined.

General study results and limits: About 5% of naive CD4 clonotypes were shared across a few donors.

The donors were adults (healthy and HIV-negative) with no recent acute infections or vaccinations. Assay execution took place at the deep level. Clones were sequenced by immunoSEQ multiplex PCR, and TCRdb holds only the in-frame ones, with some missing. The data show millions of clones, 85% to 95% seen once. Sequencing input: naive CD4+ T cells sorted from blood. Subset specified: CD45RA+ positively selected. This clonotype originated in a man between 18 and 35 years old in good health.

The CDR3 DNA is TGTGCCATCAGTGCCCTTAGCGGTTCCTACAATGAGCAGTTCTTC. It is translated as CAISALSGSYNEQFF. This chain links TRBV10-3 with TRBJ2-1, with D possibly matching TRBD2 (6 bases). Germline loops: CDR1 ENHRY, CDR2 SYGVKD. Between the trimmed V and J ends, which lost 4 bases and 1 base, there was a span of 11 bases. The CDR3 is 15 amino acids.